A single sample gave rise to the 3 T cell receptor beta chains below, sequenced in a study of PD-L1 blockade in urothelial cancer. Some clones are missing from TCRdb's copy, which holds only in-frame ones; the method was immunoSEQ multiplex PCR. The top ten clones hold 8.4% of a sample with around 93,000 clones, roughly 85% of them seen once. Specified time point: peripheral blood 6 weeks after treatment start. The sample here was PBMCs, taken around atezolizumab (anti-PD-L1) treatment. These receptors were obtained from a man between 65 and 85 years old with urothelial cancer.

The chain combines TRBV28 with TRBJ2-3, with 10 bases lining up with TRBD1. This CDR3 is 13 amino acids long. Trimming at V came to 6 bases and at J to 11 bases, leaving 8 bases not matched to a gene. Germline-derived CDR1 and CDR2 are MDHEN and SYDVKM. CDR3 in amino acids: CASSQPDRGEQYF. The CDR3 DNA is TGTGCCAGCAGCCAACCGGACAGGGGGGAGCAGTATTTT.

CDR3 sequence reads: CASSGRTSATDTQYF. The CDR3 nucleotides are TGTGCCAGCAGCGGCCGGACTAGCGCCACAGATACGCAGTATTTT. The chain combines TRBV5-4 with TRBJ2-3, with 9 positions matching TRBD2. This CDR3 is 15 amino acids long. The germline gives CDR1 SGHNT, CDR2 YYREEE (reference sequence). Trimming cost V 4 bases and J 2 bases; bases outside gene matches: 5.

This chain connects TRBV5-1 to TRBJ2-3, with 10 positions matching TRBD2. V trimming: 0 bases; J trimming: 6 bases; junction bases outside the gene matches: 7. The CDR3 runs 16 residues. Germline-derived CDR1 and CDR2 are SGHRS and YFSETQ. CDR3 amino acids: CASSLDSGTSVDTQYF. CDR3 bases: TGCGCCAGCAGCTTGGATTCCGGGACTAGCGTGGATACGCAGTATTTT.